One sample yielded the 3 T cell receptor beta chains listed below, sequenced in a study of T cell clones after liver transplantation. The method was immunoSEQ multiplex PCR; TCRdb's version includes in-frame clones alone and lacks a portion of them. This table has 20,000 to 25,000 clones, 69% appearing once. The sequenced sample was CD4+ T cells from blood, obtained before liver transplant. These TCRs come from a human donor who received a liver transplant.

V usage is TRBV28 and J usage is TRBJ2-4, with D perhaps matching TRBD1 (7 bases). Deletions cut 6 bases from V and 8 bases from J, with 17 bases between. From germline, CDR1 is MDHEN and CDR2 SYDVKM. CDR3 length: 14 residues. The CDR3 reads CASSPGGGFDIQYF. DNA for the CDR3: TGTGCCAGCAGCCCAGGGGGAGGTTTTGACATTCAGTACTTC.

This clone was seen just once. CDR3 protein: CARSLEGNSPLHF. The CDR3 bases are TGTGCCAGAAGCTTGGAGGGGAATTCACCCCTCCACTTT. The J gene is TRBJ1-6, the V gene TRBV5-3, with D possibly being TRBD1 (5 bases). TRBV5-3 counts as an open reading frame of uncertain function. The V and J ends lost 0 bases and 7 bases respectively, with 5 bases between them. CDR3 length: 13 amino acids.

This clone has only one observation. The rearrangement links TRBV27 to TRBJ1-4, with a tentative D call TRBD1 (5 bases). Germline V gene lookup returns CDR1 MNHEY and CDR2 SMNVEV (reference sequence). The CDR3 totals 15 residues. Trimming took off 3 bases at V and 0 bases at J, with 8 bases between the two ends. The CDR3 loop reads CASSLGRATNEKLFF. In DNA, the CDR3 is TGTGCCAGCAGTTTGGGGCGTGCAACTAATGAAAAACTGTTTTTT. Supplemented by reference TRBV27 and TRBJ1-4, the full variable domain reads EAQVTQNPRYLITVTGKKLTVTCSQNMNHEYMSWYRQDPGLGLRQIYYSMNVEVTDKGDVPEGYKVSRKEKRNFPLILESPSPNQTSLYFCASSLGRATNEKLFFGSGTQLSVL.